These 6 T cell receptor beta chains originate from one sample sequenced in a study of neoadjuvant anti-PD-1 for oral cavity cancer. Time point denoted: after neoadjuvant nivolumab, at surgical resection. Produced via immunoSEQ multiplex PCR; TCRdb's table is partial and in-frame only. There are approximately 8,800 clones in the sample; under 70% occur only once, and around 4.2% lies in the top ten. Sequencing was performed on PBMCs, taken after nivolumab (anti-PD-1) treatment. These receptor sequences come from a person aged 35 to 85 with oral cavity squamous cell carcinoma.

This chain uses TRBV19 with TRBJ1-2; perhaps TRBD1 as D (5 bases). The CDR3 spans 15 residues. Trimming cost V 5 bases and J 4 bases, with 17 bases left between them. Germline assignment: CDR1 LNHDA and CDR2 SQIVND (reference sequence). DNA for the CDR3: TGTGCCAGTAGTCCCCCCCCCTTCCAGGGCTATGGCTACACCTTC. The encoded protein is CASSPPPFQGYGYTF.

The chain is built from TRBV4-2 and TRBJ2-2; D is ambiguous. This CDR3 has 15 amino acids. In germline, CDR1 is LGHNA, CDR2 YNFKEQ. V lost 5 bases and J 0 bases, leaving 10 bases between the germline ends. For the CDR3, the DNA is TGTGCCAGCAGCGCAACTTCGGCGAACACCGGGGAGCTGTTTTTT. Residues: CASSATSANTGELFF.

The J gene is TRBJ1-5, the V gene TRBV10-1, with D unclear. The CDR3 spans 13 residues. V was shortened by 4 bases and J by 7 bases, with 11 bases between the two germline ends. Germline-derived CDR1 and CDR2 are WNHNN and SYGVQD (reference sequence). The CDR3 nucleotides are TGCGCCAGCAGTGCCCAGGAAAAGCAGCCCCAGCATTTT. Residues: CASSAQEKQPQHF.

The J gene is TRBJ1-2, the V gene TRBV27; TRBD1 agrees at 8 bases. J gave up 6 bases and V 3 bases, and 3 bases lay outside the gene matches. The CDR3 extends over 13 amino acids. Per the germline V gene, CDR1 is MNHEY and CDR2 is SMNVEV (reference sequence). CDR3 DNA: TGTGCCAGCAGTTTCCTGACAGGGGATGGCTACACCTTC. It yields the protein CASSFLTGDGYTF.

As regards this clone: An end of the junction does not agree with germline; a read error may underlie this. The rearrangement uses TRBV4-1 and TRBJ1-2; D remains ambiguous. The CDR3 runs to 13 residues. The germline gives CDR1 MGHRA, CDR2 YSYEKL. In DNA, the CDR3 is TGCGCCAGCAGCCAAGTATCTTACCCGGCAGGAGTATTC. Translated: CASSQVSYPAGVF.

This clone was recorded once. The chain joins TRBV28 to TRBJ1-4; 7 nucleotides agree with TRBD1. V lost 5 bases, J lost 7 bases, and 13 bases stayed unmatched. Looked up from germline, CDR1 is MDHEN and CDR2 is SYDVKM. CDR3 length: 16 amino acids. The CDR3 sequence is CASSPPSQGWIEKLFF. The CDR3 DNA sequence: TGTGCCAGCAGTCCCCCCTCACAGGGGTGGATTGAAAAACTGTTTTTT.